The entry that follows covers one T cell receptor (beta chain) sequence. The table came from immunoSEQ multiplex PCR; TCRdb's copy has only in-frame clones and leaves some out. The sample contains tens of thousands of clones, around 87% of which appear only once. The sample belongs to a study of control samples from healthy donors and cancer patients. CDR3 length: 14 amino acids. Germline lookup yields CDR1 MDHEN and CDR2 SYDVKM. The V end was cut by 6 bases, the J end by 2 bases, with 12 bases between. This receptor was obtained from a woman aged 55-69 years with lung cancer. The chain employs TRBV28 and TRBJ2-3; TRBD1 or TRBD2 may be the D gene (5 bases each). What was sequenced was PBMCs. CDR3 in amino acids: CASSPGTHTDTQYF. The CDR3 bases are TGTGCCAGCAGCCCGGGGACGCACACAGATACGCAGTATTTT.